This section outlines one T cell receptor (beta chain) sequence together with its context. The sample comes from a study of blood T cell repertoires in COVID-19. Study in general: Italy, Spain and the United States were the sources of the convalescent and acute COVID-19 samples. PBMCs, B-cell-depleted T cells, or T cells were the source of the cDNA or gDNA that made up the material.

The V gene's germline CDR1 is KGHDR and CDR2 SFDVKD. This CDR3 spans 15 amino acids. The V and J ends lost 1 base and 4 bases, in that order; junction bases with no gene match: 4. In the original analysis: Amplification of reference gene primers provided the estimated nucleated cell counts. Profiling relied on immunoSEQ multiplex PCR, and the TCRdb table lists in-frame clones only, not all of them. V and J calls and clone size are those listed in that table; D and trimming were worked out from the DNA. The data contain a few hundred thousand clones, roughly 85% of them singletons. The TCR was taken from a man in his 60s who had recovered from COVID-19. The chain links TRBV24-1 to TRBJ2-3, with 7 bases lining up with TRBD2. The sample comprised peripheral blood. This CDR3 is CATSDFGEGSDTQYF. The CDR3 region has the DNA TGTGCCACCAGTGATTTTGGGGAGGGGTCAGATACGCAGTATTTT.